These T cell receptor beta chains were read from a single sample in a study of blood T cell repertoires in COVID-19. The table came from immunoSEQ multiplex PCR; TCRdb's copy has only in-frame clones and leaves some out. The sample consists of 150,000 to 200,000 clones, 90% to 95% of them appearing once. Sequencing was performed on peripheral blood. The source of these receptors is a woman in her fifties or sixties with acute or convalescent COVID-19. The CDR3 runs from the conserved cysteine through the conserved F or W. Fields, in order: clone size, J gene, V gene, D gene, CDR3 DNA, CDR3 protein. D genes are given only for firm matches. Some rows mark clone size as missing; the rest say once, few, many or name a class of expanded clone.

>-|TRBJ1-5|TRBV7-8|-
TGTGCCAGCAGCTTAGTCACAGGCCATCAGCCCCAGCATTTT
CASSLVTGHQPQHF
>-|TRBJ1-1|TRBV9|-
TGTGCCAGCAGCCCCCCTACCCAACCGTCTGAAGCTTTCTTT
CASSPPTQPSEAFF
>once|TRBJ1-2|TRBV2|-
TGTGCCAGCAGTGAAAATTCGGTTTATGGCTACACCTTC
CASSENSVYGYTF
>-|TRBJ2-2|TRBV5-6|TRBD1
TGTGCCAGCAGCTTCGACAGGGCGGGCACCGGGGAGCTGTTTTTT
CASSFDRAGTGELFF
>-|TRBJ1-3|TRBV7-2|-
TGTGCCAGCAGCTTAGAATCGAACGGGGACACCATATATTTT
CASSLESNGDTIYF
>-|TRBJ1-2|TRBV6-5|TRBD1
TGTGCCAGCAGTTACGGGACAGGGTCTTATAATGGCTACACCTTC
CASSYGTGSYNGYTF
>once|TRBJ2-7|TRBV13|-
TGTGCCAGCAGCCCACAGGGCTCCGAGCAGTACTTC
CASSPQGSEQYF
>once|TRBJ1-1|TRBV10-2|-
TGCGCCAGCAGTGGGGCCAGTAACACTGAAGCTTTCTTT
CASSGASNTEAFF
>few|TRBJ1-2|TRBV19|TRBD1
TGTGCCAGTACTCCGCCCGGGACAGGGGGTGTACGCTACACCTTC
CASTPPGTGGVRYTF
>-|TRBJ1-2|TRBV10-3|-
TGTGCCATCAGGGACCTAGCGGACAGCTATGGCTACACCTTC
CAIRDLADSYGYTF
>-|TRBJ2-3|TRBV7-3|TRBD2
TGTGCCAGCAGCCGTCTAGCGGGAGGAGGTACAGATACGCAGTATTTT
CASSRLAGGGTDTQYF
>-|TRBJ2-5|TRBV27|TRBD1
TGTGCCAGCAGTTCGCCACCGGGACAGGGAAGCGGAGAGACCCAGTACTTC
CASSSPPGQGSGETQYF
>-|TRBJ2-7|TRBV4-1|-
TGCGCCAGCAGCCAGGTCCACAGGTTCTCCCTCTACGAGCAGTACTTC
CASSQVHRFSLYEQYF
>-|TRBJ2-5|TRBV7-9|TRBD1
TGTGCCAGCAGCCCGACAGGGGGCGGTGAGACCCAGTACTTC
CASSPTGGGETQYF
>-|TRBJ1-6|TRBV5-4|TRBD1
TGTGCCAGCAGCACTGGGACAGACAGCTCCTATAATTCACCCCTCCACTTT
CASSTGTDSSYNSPLHF
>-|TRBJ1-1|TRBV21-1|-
TGTGCCAGCAGCAAATCTCAGGGCGTAGCTGAAGCTTTCTTT
CASSKSQGVAEAFF
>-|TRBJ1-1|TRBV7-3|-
TGTGCCAGCAGCTTACTCGGGGGGCCGGAGAACACTGAAGCTTTCTTT
CASSLLGGPENTEAFF
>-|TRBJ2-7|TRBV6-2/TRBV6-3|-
TGTGCCAGCAGTTATGTGACTTACACCTCCTACGAGCAGTACTTC
CASSYVTYTSYEQYF
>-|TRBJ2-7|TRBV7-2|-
TGTGCCAGCAGCTTCCCGGGATACGAGCAGTACTTC
CASSFPGYEQYF
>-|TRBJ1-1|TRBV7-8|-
TGTGCCAGCAGCTTATTCCAGGACAGCTACACTGAAGCTTTCTTT
CASSLFQDSYTEAFF
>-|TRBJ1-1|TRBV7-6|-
TGTGCCAGCAGCTTAATAGGACAGTCAAACACTGAAGCTTTCTTT
CASSLIGQSNTEAFF
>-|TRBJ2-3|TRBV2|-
TGTGCCAGCAGTGTGGCCCTTAGCACAGATACGCAGTATTTT
CASSVALSTDTQYF
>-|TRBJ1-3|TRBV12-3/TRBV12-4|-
TGTGCCAGCAGTTTGGGAGATAACACCATATATTTT
CASSLGDNTIYF
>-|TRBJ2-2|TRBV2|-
TGTGCCAGCAGTGTAGAGGTGTGGCGGGAAGTGAACACCGGGGAGCTGTTTTTT
CASSVEVWREVNTGELFF
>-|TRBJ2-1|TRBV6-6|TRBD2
TGTGCCAGCACCTTACAGGGACTAGCGGGACCTGAGCAGTTCTTC
CASTLQGLAGPEQFF
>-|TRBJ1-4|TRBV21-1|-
TGTGCCAGCAGCAAAGGGGGCGAAAAACTGTTTTTT
CASSKGGEKLFF
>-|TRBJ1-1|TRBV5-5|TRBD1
TGTGCCAGCAGCCCGCCCATAGCCGGGACAGGAACTGAAGCTTTCTTT
CASSPPIAGTGTEAFF
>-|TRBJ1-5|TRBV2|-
TGTGCCAGCAGTGAAGCTTTAAGCAATCAGCCCCAGCATTTT
CASSEALSNQPQHF
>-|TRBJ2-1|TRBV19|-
TGTGCCAGTAGACCCGGGATATGGGGTAGGGCCTACAATGAGCAGTTCTTC
CASRPGIWGRAYNEQFF
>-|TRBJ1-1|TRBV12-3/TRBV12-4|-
TGTGCCAGCAGGACAGGAGAGAACACTGAAGCTTTCTTT
CASRTGENTEAFF
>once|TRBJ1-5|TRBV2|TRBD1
TGTGCCAGCAGTCATCGGGACAGCCATCAGCCCCAGCATTTT
CASSHRDSHQPQHF
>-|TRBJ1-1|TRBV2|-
TGTGCCAGTAGGACAGAAATGAACACTGAAGCTTTCTTT
CASRTEMNTEAFF
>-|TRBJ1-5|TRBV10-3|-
TGTGCCATCGCGGAGGGGAAACAGCCCCAGCATTTT
CAIAEGKQPQHF
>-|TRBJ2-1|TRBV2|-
TGTGCCAGCACCCCACCCCCCCGCGGGTACAATGAGCAGTTCTTC
CASTPPPRGYNEQFF
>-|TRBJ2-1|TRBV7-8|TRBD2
TGTGCCAGCAGCCTAGGGACTAGCGGGGGGGCCAATGAGCAGTTCTTC
CASSLGTSGGANEQFF
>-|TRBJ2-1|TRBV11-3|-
TGTGCCAGCAGCTTGGGGGACACCTACAATGAGCAGTTCTTC
CASSLGDTYNEQFF
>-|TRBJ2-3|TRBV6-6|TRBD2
TGTGCCAGCAGTTACTTCGGGGGGGGCACAGATACGCAGTATTTT
CASSYFGGGTDTQYF
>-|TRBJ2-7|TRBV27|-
TGTGCCAGCAGTTTAGGGTCTGGACTGTACGAGCAGTACTTC
CASSLGSGLYEQYF
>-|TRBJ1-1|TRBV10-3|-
TGTGCCATCAGTGAGTCGCCAGGGGAGAACACTGAAGCTTTCTTT
CAISESPGENTEAFF
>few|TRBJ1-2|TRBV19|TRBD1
TGTGCCAGTAGTATGGGACAGGACTATGGCTACACCTTC
CASSMGQDYGYTF
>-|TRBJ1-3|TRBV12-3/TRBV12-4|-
TGTGCCAGCTACGAGACTGGAAACACCATATATTTT
CASYETGNTIYF
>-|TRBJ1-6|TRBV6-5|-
TGTGCCAGCAGTTACTCCGGGGGATCCTATAATTCACCCCTCCACTTT
CASSYSGGSYNSPLHF
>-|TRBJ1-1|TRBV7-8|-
TGTGCCAGCAGCTTAGGATTGGGGGCGAGGATGAACACTGAAGCTTTCTTT
CASSLGLGARMNTEAFF
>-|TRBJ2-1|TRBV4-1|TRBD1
TGCGCCAGCAGCCCGGGACAGGGGGGGGCCTCTTGGGGTGAGCAGTTCTTC
CASSPGQGGASWGEQFF
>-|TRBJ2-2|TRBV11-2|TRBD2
TGTGCCACCCCCCCCCTAGCGGGAGGGCCGGGCACCGGGGAGCTGTTTTTT
CATPPLAGGPGTGELFF